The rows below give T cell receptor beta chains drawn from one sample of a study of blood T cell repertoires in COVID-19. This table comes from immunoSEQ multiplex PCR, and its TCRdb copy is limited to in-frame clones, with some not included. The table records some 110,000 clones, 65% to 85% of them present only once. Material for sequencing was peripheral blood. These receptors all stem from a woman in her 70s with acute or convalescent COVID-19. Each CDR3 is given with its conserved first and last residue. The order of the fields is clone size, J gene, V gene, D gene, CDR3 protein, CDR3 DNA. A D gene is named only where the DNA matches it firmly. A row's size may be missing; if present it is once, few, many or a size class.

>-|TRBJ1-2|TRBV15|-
CATSRGRGKIDGYTF
TGTGCCACCAGCAGAGGGCGGGGTAAGATAGATGGCTACACCTTC
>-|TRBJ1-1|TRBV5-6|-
CASSLDRRTEAFF
TGTGCCAGCAGCTTGGACAGAAGAACTGAAGCTTTCTTT
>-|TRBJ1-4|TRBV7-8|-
CASSFPTGLFWTNEKLFF
TGTGCCAGCAGCTTTCCGACAGGCCTCTTTTGGACTAATGAAAAACTGTTTTTT
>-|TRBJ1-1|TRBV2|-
CASSRVLNTEAFF
TGTGCCAGCAGTCGCGTCCTGAACACTGAAGCTTTCTTT
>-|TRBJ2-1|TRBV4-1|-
CASSQEVGAREQFF
TGCGCCAGCAGCCAAGAGGTGGGCGCCCGTGAGCAGTTCTTC
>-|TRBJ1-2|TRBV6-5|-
CASRNAGGRYGYTF
TGTGCCAGCAGGAATGCGGGCGGCCGATATGGCTACACCTTC
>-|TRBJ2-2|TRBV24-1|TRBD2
CATSDPRTSTGELFF
TGTGCCACCAGTGATCCTCGGACTAGCACCGGGGAGCTGTTTTTT
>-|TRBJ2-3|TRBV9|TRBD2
CASSVELAGGGDTQYF
TGTGCCAGCAGCGTAGAACTAGCGGGGGGTGGAGATACGCAGTATTTT
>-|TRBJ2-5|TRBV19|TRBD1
CASSAPGTGKAETQYF
TGTGCCAGTAGTGCCCCTGGGACAGGAAAGGCGGAGACCCAGTACTTC
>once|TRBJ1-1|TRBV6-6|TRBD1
CASSPTGGNTEAFF
TGTGCCAGCAGCCCGACAGGGGGGAACACTGAAGCTTTCTTT